This note documents a single T cell receptor (beta chain) sequence. What it recognizes is unknown. The entry originates in a study of human T cells and chemical hapten exposure. General study results and limits: Significantly more large CDR3 similarity clusters were formed by expanded TCRs than by controls. As patch test score rose, PT1 expanded TCR counts tended to rise as well.

Germline CDR1 is SEHNR and CDR2 is FQNEAQ (reference sequence). The ends were cut back, 3 bases at V and 0 bases at J, with 12 bases in the middle. The length of the CDR3 is 15 residues. TCRdb reprocessed the RACE reads with MiXCR, giving one entry per CDR3 protein. Of more than 95,000 distinct CDR3 sequences listed, about 12% were seen once; the top ten hold approximately 1.4%. Described time point: patch test 1, 2 weeks after DPC sensitization. Treatment denoted: therapeutic diphenylcyclopropenone sensitization with weekly scalp DPC. The source of this sequence is a woman aged 50 to 65 with alopecia areata. Some clones in this sample may be carry-over from other donors' samples. The material was whole blood, obtained in connection with sensitization to the hapten diphenylcyclopropenone (DPC). The chain uses TRBV7-9 and TRBJ2-7, with D possibly being TRBD1 (6 bases). This chain's CDR3 is CASSLGQLSSYEQYF. The CDR3 region has the DNA TGTGCCAGCAGCTTGGGACAACTCAGCTCCTACGAGCAGTACTTC.